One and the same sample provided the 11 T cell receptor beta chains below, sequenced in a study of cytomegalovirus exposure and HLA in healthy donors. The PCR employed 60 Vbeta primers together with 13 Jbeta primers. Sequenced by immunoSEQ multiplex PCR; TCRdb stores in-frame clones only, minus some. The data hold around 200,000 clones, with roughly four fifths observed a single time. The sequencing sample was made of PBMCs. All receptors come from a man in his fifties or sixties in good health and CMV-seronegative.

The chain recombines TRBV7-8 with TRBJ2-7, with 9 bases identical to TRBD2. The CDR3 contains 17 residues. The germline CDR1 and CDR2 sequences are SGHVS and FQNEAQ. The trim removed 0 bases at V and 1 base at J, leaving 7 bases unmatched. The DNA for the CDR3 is TGTGCCAGCAGCTTAGCGGGGCTAGCGGGAAAATCCTACGAGCAGTACTTC. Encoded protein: CASSLAGLAGKSYEQYF.

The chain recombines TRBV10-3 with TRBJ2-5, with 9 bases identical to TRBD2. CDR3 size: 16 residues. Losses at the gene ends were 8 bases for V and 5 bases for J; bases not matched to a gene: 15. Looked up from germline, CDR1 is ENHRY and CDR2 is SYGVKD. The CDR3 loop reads CAIGVSAGGVRETQYF. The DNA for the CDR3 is TGTGCCATCGGTGTATCGGCGGGAGGGGTTCGGGAGACCCAGTACTTC.

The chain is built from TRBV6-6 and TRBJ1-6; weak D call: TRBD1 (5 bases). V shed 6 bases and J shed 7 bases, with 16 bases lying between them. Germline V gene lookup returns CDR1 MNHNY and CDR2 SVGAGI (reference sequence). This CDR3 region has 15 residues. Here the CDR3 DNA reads TGTGCCAGCAGCGCTGAGGGACTGCCGAATTCACCCCTCCACTTT. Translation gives CASSAEGLPNSPLHF.

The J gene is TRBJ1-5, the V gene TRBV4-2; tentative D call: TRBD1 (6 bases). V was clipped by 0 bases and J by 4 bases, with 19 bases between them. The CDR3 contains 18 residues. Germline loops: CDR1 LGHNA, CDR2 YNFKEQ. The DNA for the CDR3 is TGTGCCAGCAGCCAAGATACTTGGGGACAAACTTCGAATCAGCCCCAGCATTTT. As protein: CASSQDTWGQTSNQPQHF.

CDR3 DNA sequence: TGTGCCAGTAGTGCCCAGGGGAACCCCTACACTGAAGCTTTCTTT. Translated: CASSAQGNPYTEAFF. The chain couples TRBV19 to TRBJ1-1; weak D call: TRBD1 (6 bases). V lost 5 bases, J lost 3 bases, and 16 bases lay in between. Germline assignment: CDR1 LNHDA and CDR2 SQIVND (reference sequence). CDR3 length: 15 amino acids.

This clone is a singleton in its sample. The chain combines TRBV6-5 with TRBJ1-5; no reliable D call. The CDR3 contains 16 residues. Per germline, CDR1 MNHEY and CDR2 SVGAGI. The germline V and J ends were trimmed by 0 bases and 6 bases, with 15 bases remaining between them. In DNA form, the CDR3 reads TGTGCCAGCAGTTACTCGAGGCCATCCCGGGGTCAGCCCCAGCATTTT. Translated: CASSYSRPSRGQPQHF.

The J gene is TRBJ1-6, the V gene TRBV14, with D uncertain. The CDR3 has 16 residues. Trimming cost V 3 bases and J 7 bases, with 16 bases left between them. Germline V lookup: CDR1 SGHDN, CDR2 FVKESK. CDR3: CASSQQQISQNSPLHF. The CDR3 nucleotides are TGTGCCAGCAGCCAGCAACAGATCAGTCAAAATTCACCCCTCCACTTT.

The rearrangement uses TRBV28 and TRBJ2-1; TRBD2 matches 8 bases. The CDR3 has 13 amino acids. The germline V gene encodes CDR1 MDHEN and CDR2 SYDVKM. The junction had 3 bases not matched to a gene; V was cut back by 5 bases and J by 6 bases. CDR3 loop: CASSRTSLNEQFF. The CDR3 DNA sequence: TGTGCCAGCAGTAGGACTAGCCTCAATGAGCAGTTCTTC.

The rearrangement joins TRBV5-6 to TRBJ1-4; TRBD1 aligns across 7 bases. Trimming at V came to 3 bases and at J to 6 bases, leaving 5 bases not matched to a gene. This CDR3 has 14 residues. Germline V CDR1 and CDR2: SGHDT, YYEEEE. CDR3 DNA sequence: TGTGCCAGCAGCTCGACAGGGAATGATGAAAAACTGTTTTTT. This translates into CASSSTGNDEKLFF. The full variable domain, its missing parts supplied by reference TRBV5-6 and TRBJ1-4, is DAGVTQSPTHLIKTRGQQVTLRCSPKSGHDTVSWYQQALGQGPQFIFQYYEEEERQRGNFPDRFSGHQFPNYSSELNVNALLLGDSALYLCASSSTGNDEKLFFGSGTQLSVL.

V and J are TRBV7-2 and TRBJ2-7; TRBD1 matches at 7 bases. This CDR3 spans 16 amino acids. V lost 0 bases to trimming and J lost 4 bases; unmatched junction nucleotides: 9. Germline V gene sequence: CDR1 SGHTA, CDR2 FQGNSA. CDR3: CASSLALGGGQYEQYF. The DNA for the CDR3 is TGTGCCAGCAGCTTAGCGCTAGGGGGCGGGCAGTACGAGCAGTACTTC.

CDR3 nucleotides: TGTGCCTGGGGCAGGTTGGGGCCCCAGCATTTT. Translation gives CAWGRLGPQHF. The rearrangement links TRBV30 to TRBJ1-5; D remains unclear. The V gene lost 5 bases and the J gene lost 9 bases, with 11 bases spanning the gap. The CDR3 extends over 11 amino acids. CDR1 is GTSNPN and CDR2 is SVGIG in the germline V gene (reference sequence).